The rows below give T cell receptor beta chains drawn from one sample of a study of radiotherapy plus CTLA-4 blockade in lung cancer. The data were produced by immunoSEQ multiplex PCR, yet TCRdb's version contains in-frame clones alone and is incomplete. Of 65,000 to 100,000 clones detected, 75% to 90% appear once; the ten largest clones hold more than 0.65%. The specimen comprised peripheral blood, sampled from a patient treated with radiotherapy plus ipilimumab. Every receptor here comes from a human donor with non-small cell lung cancer who had stable disease on radiotherapy plus ipilimumab. CDR3s leave out the opening cysteine and the closing phenylalanine or tryptophan.

V gene	J gene	CDR3 protein
TRBV7-9	TRBJ1-2	ASSTGQGRYGYT
TRBV30	TRBJ2-5	AWSGLETQY
TRBV7-9	TRBJ2-7	ASSGRNEQY
TRBV30	TRBJ1-1	ACNTGTGRTEAF
TRBV11-2	TRBJ2-1	ASSIQTSGHEQF
TRBV5-1	TRBJ2-7	ASSLPALAGEGTEQY
TRBV10-1	TRBJ2-1	ASSATGTRNNEQF
TRBV10-1	TRBJ1-2	ARLDSYYGYT
TRBV2	TRBJ2-3	ASMVGGVRDTQY
TRBV2	TRBJ2-5	ASRTRRTVRQETQY
TRBV2	TRBJ1-2	ASSTVLGDGYT
TRBV19	TRBJ1-5	ASRTGSGNQPQH
TRBV5-1	TRBJ2-1	ASSLSSSGGSYNEQF
TRBV19	TRBJ1-2	ASSSRGSTGVGYT
TRBV28	TRBJ1-2	ASSSGTRYGYT
TRBV9	TRBJ2-2	ASSGGGSGELF
TRBV27	TRBJ2-2	ASLEAGTGELF
TRBV19	TRBJ1-1	ASSADKRTEAF
TRBV28	TRBJ2-7	ASSSGDVRYEQY
TRBV9	TRBJ2-3	ASSAMTSGRGDTQY